The 5 T cell receptor beta chains below come from one sample, sequenced in a study of T cell responses to AZD1222 COVID-19 vaccine (dated by TCRdb to the early 2020s). The time point label of this sample denotes: baseline before first vaccination. Receptor amplification or capture employed the immunoSEQ multiplex PCR assay. TCRdb took this table from immuneACCESS and kept in-frame rearrangements with V and J called. Such tables lack part of the clones; where checked against another copy, unresolved V genes explain under half of the gap, and the rest is unexplained. Across this sample there are 150,000 to 170,000 clones, with approximately 90% seen only once. Around 3.2% of the sample rests with the top ten. The source was peripheral blood, collected on day 0 of AZD1222 vaccination. These receptors all stem from an adult in good health.

This clone has a handful of counts. The V call is TRBV19, the J call TRBJ1-6; D uncertain. The CDR3 runs to 17 residues. Germline V gives CDR1 LNHDA, CDR2 SQIVND (reference sequence). Trimming removed 6 bases from V and 0 bases from J, with 15 bases in between. The CDR3 loop reads CASSPGSPSSYNSPLHF. CDR3 DNA: TGTGCCAGTAGCCCCGGAAGCCCGAGCTCCTATAATTCACCCCTCCACTTT. Combining the CDR3 with reference TRBV19 and TRBJ1-6 gives the whole variable domain DGGITQSPKYLFRKEGQNVTLSCEQNLNHDAMYWYRQDPGQGLRLIYYSQIVNDFQKGDIAEGYSVSREKKESFPLTVTSAQKNPTAFYLCASSPGSPSSYNSPLHFGNGTRLTVT.

V is TRBV28 and J is TRBJ2-1, with TRBD1 matching 11 bases. The CDR3 contains 14 residues. V was pared by 6 bases and J by 8 bases, with 6 bases of the junction left unmatched. Germline V lookup: CDR1 MDHEN, CDR2 SYDVKM. CDR3: CASSQDRGRHEQFF. The CDR3 DNA is TGTGCCAGCAGCCAGGACAGGGGGCGACATGAGCAGTTCTTC.

V usage is TRBV12-3 or TRBV12-4 and J usage is TRBJ1-2; no reliable D call. V dropped 4 bases and J dropped 5 bases, with 8 bases sitting between them. The CDR3 is 12 residues long. The CDR3 sequence is CASSSDPYGYTF. In DNA, the CDR3 is TGTGCCAGCAGTTCCGACCCTTATGGCTACACCTTC.

This chain connects TRBV6-2 or TRBV6-3 to TRBJ1-6, with 7 bases matching TRBD1. CDR3 length: 17 residues. Germline V gene data show CDR1 as MNHEY and CDR2 as SVGEGT. V shed 4 bases, J shed 7 bases, and the junction held 13 bases outside the gene matches. Here the CDR3 DNA reads TGTGCCAGCAGTTCCCAGAACGAGGGGGCCGAAAATTCACCCCTCCACTTT. This encodes CASSSQNEGAENSPLHF.

The chain recombines TRBV11-2 with TRBJ2-2; D not certain. CDR3 length equals 11 residues. Per the germline V gene, CDR1 is SGHAT and CDR2 is FQNNGV. Trimming took 2 bases from V and 8 from J, leaving 3 bases between them. The CDR3 region is CASSLQGELFF. Here the CDR3 DNA reads TGTGCCAGCAGCTTACAAGGGGAGCTGTTTTTT.